This TCR beta chain was recovered during a study of blood T cell repertoires in COVID-19. Study-wide context: The study drew acute and convalescent COVID-19 samples from the United States, Italy and Spain. T cells, B-cell-depleted T cells, or PBMCs supplied cDNA or gDNA.

The assay was immunoSEQ multiplex PCR, and TCRdb's table has in-frame clones only and misses some. The sample comprises roughly 150,000 clones, 85% to 90% of which are singletons, and under 15% rests with the top ten. The Seattle patients, enrolled during active infection, were followed longitudinally. With 1 base removed from V and 1 base from J, the gap between germline ends came to 20 bases. The CDR3 runs to 20 residues. Germline assignment: CDR1 LGHDT and CDR2 YNNKEL (reference sequence). Source material: peripheral blood. The V and J genes are TRBV3-1 (or the pseudogene TRBV3-2) and TRBJ2-6; D might be TRBD1 (6 bases). This sequence originates from a man aged 18-30 years with COVID-19, enrolled during active disease. The CDR3 DNA is TGTGCCAGCAGCCAAGGAGTGATAATACAGGGTTATTCTGGGGCCAACGTCCTGACTTTC. Its protein product is CASSQGVIIQGYSGANVLTF.